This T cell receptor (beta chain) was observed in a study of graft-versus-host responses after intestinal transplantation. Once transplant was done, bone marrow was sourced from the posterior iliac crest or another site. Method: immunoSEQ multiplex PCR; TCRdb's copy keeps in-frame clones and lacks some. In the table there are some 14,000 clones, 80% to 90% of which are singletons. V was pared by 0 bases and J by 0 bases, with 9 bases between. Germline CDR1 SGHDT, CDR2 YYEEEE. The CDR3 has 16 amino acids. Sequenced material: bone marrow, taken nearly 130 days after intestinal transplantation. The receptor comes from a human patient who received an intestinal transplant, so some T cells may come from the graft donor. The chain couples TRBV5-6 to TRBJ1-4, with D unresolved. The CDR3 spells CASSLGYSATNEKLFF. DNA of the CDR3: TGTGCCAGCAGCTTGGGATACTCAGCAACTAATGAAAAACTGTTTTTT. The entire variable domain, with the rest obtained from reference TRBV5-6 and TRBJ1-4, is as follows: DAGVTQSPTHLIKTRGQQVTLRCSPKSGHDTVSWYQQALGQGPQFIFQYYEEEERQRGNFPDRFSGHQFPNYSSELNVNALLLGDSALYLCASSLGYSATNEKLFFGSGTQLSVL.